One and the same sample provided the 32 T cell receptor beta chains below, sequenced in a study of PD-1 blockade in classical Hodgkin lymphoma. Clones were sequenced by immunoSEQ multiplex PCR, and TCRdb holds only the in-frame ones, with some missing. The table includes 14,000 or so clones, 81% detected once. Each and every patient relapsed after autologous stem cell transplantation, and patients got differing brentuximab vedotin exposure. Sequencing used peripheral blood mononuclear cells (PBMCs), obtained at baseline. These receptors were taken from a human donor with classical Hodgkin lymphoma.

The CDR3 sequence is CASSLSLDMIPYEQYF. The CDR3 DNA reads as TGTGCCAGCAGTTTATCGTTGGACATGATTCCCTACGAGCAGTACTTC. V is TRBV27 and J is TRBJ2-7; perhaps TRBD1 as D (5 bases). The CDR3 covers 16 residues. Germline loops: CDR1 MNHEY, CDR2 SMNVEV (reference sequence). Trimming removed 0 bases at V and 2 bases at J, with 14 bases between.

This rearrangement joins TRBV28 to TRBJ2-7, with no clear D. Trimming took off 1 base at V and 0 bases at J, with 7 bases between the two ends. This CDR3 has 14 residues. Per the germline V gene, CDR1 is MDHEN and CDR2 is SYDVKM. CDR3 amino acids: CASSLYRVSYEQYF. In nucleotides, the CDR3 is TGTGCCAGCAGTTTATATCGGGTCTCCTACGAGCAGTACTTC.

This clone was observed a few times. The chain couples TRBV14 to TRBJ2-2, with a weak D call TRBD2 (6 bases). Trimming pared 1 base from V and 4 bases from J, leaving 7 bases between. This CDR3 spans 14 amino acids. The V gene's germline CDR1 is SGHDN and CDR2 FVKESK. CDR3 coding DNA: TGTGCCAGCAGCCAAGTGCGGGGCACCGGGGAGCTGTTTTTT. It encodes CASSQVRGTGELFF. Full variable domain (outside the CDR3, taken from reference TRBV14 and TRBJ2-2): EAGVTQFPSHSVIEKGQTVTLRCDPISGHDNLYWYRRVMGKEIKFLLHFVKESKQDESGMPNNRFLAERTGGTYSTLKVQPAELEDSGVYFCASSQVRGTGELFFGEGSRLTVL.

The J gene is TRBJ2-5, the V gene TRBV7-9; the match to TRBD2 covers 7 bases. CDR3 length: 14 residues. V lost 5 bases to trimming and J lost 4 bases; unmatched junction nucleotides: 7. Germline V gives CDR1 SEHNR, CDR2 FQNEAQ (reference sequence). CDR3 sequence (DNA): TGTGCCAGCAGCCCCCTCTCGGGGGGAGAGACCCAGTACTTC. Translating it yields CASSPLSGGETQYF.

This clone was seen just once. This sequence joins TRBV27 and TRBJ1-1; D unresolved. The CDR3 loop spans 12 amino acids. Deletions cut 5 bases from V and 11 bases from J, with 15 bases between. Germline values: CDR1 MNHEY, CDR2 SMNVEV (reference sequence). The CDR3 loop reads CASSLSGGTAFF. The CDR3 DNA reads as TGTGCCAGCAGTCTGAGTGGTGGAACGGCTTTCTTT.

CDR3 in amino acids: CASSSFRDQETQYF. Here the CDR3 DNA reads TGTGCCAGCAGCTCATTCAGGGACCAAGAGACCCAGTACTTC. The V and J genes are TRBV7-9 and TRBJ2-5, with a tentative D call TRBD1 (5 bases). CDR1 and CDR2 (germline): SEHNR, FQNEAQ (reference sequence). V lost 4 bases to trimming and J lost 0 bases, with 9 bases between them. The CDR3 sequence is 14 residues long. Full variable domain (outside the CDR3, taken from reference TRBV7-9 and TRBJ2-5): DTGVSQNPRHKITKRGQNVTFRCDPISEHNRLYWYRQTLGQGPEFLTYFQNEAQLEKSRLLSDRFSAERPKGSFSTLEIQRTEQGDSAMYLCASSSFRDQETQYFGPGTRLLVL.

This clone was observed a few times. V usage is TRBV4-3 and J usage is TRBJ2-2, with 7 bases that match TRBD1. CDR3 length equals 15 residues. V shed 6 bases and J 3 bases; nucleotides not matched to a gene: 7. The germline gives CDR1 LGHNA, CDR2 YSLEER. In nucleotides, the CDR3 is TGCGCCAGCAGTCGTACAGGGGTCGACACCGGGGAGCTGTTTTTT. Its translation: CASSRTGVDTGELFF.

V and J are TRBV5-4 and TRBJ2-1; 9 positions match TRBD1. The germline gives CDR1 SGHNT, CDR2 YYREEE (reference sequence). J gave up 6 bases and V 0 bases, and 4 bases lay outside the gene matches. CDR3 length equals 15 residues. Here the CDR3 reads CASSLATGGINEQFF. The CDR3 DNA is TGTGCCAGCAGCTTGGCCACAGGGGGCATCAATGAGCAGTTCTTC.

The rearrangement uses TRBV7-6 and TRBJ2-3; D unclear. Germline V lookup: CDR1 SGHVS, CDR2 FNYEAQ. V was trimmed by 1 base and J by 1 base, leaving 12 bases between them. The CDR3 loop spans 16 amino acids. CDR3 sequence: CASSLEDGSRTDTQYF. Here the CDR3 DNA reads TGTGCCAGCAGCTTAGAGGACGGGTCCCGCACAGATACGCAGTATTTT.

The CDR3 nucleotides read TGTGCCAGCAGTGAACTGACTATGGGCACTTTCCAAGAGACCCAGTACTTC. Amino acids: CASSELTMGTFQETQYF. V is TRBV6-1 and J is TRBJ2-5; D perhaps matches TRBD2 (5 bases). Trimming took off 2 bases at V and 1 base at J, with 17 bases between the two ends. This CDR3 has 17 amino acids. Germline values: CDR1 MNHNS, CDR2 SASEGT.

The chain recombines TRBV4-1 with TRBJ1-4; 7 bases align to TRBD1. The CDR3 covers 20 residues. Trimming took 2 bases from V and 2 from J; bases not matched to a gene: 17. The germline CDR1 and CDR2 sequences are MGHRA and YSYEKL. CDR3 amino acids: CASSQRIGQGVGRTNEKLFF. CDR3 in DNA: TGCGCCAGCAGCCAAAGGATCGGGCAGGGGGTCGGTCGGACTAATGAAAAACTGTTTTTT.

V usage is TRBV7-2 and J usage is TRBJ1-4; 7 nucleotides align to TRBD1. Germline assignment: CDR1 SGHTA and CDR2 FQGNSA. The ends lost 3 bases at V and 7 bases at J; junction bases unmatched: 8. The CDR3 sequence is 15 residues long. DNA for the CDR3: TGTGCCAGCAGCTTGAGAGGGGGCGCCTCTGAAAAACTGTTTTTT. Translating it yields CASSLRGGASEKLFF.

The chain links TRBV9 to TRBJ2-3; D remains ambiguous. The V end was cut by 0 bases, the J end by 0 bases, with 8 bases between. CDR1 is SGDLS and CDR2 is YYNGEE in the germline V gene. The CDR3 has 15 amino acids. The CDR3 sequence: CASSVGTPSTDTQYF. CDR3 sequence (DNA): TGTGCCAGCAGCGTAGGCACGCCTAGCACAGATACGCAGTATTTT.

The chain joins TRBV27 to TRBJ2-1, with TRBD2 matching over 8 bases. Losses at the gene ends were 5 bases for V and 2 bases for J; bases not matched to a gene: 14. Germline CDR1 and CDR2: MNHEY and SMNVEV (reference sequence). This CDR3 contains 18 residues. This CDR3 reads CASSQYFLSGLAYNEQFF. CDR3 nucleotide sequence: TGTGCCAGCAGTCAATACTTCCTCTCGGGACTAGCCTACAATGAGCAGTTCTTC.

J is TRBJ1-2 and V is TRBV6-5, with unresolved D. Germline CDR1 and CDR2: MNHEY and SVGAGI. V was shortened by 5 bases and J by 4 bases, with 17 bases between the two germline ends. The CDR3 extends over 15 amino acids. CDR3 protein: CASSAAFSRSYGYTF. Here the CDR3 DNA reads TGTGCCAGCAGTGCTGCCTTTAGCCGGTCCTATGGCTACACCTTC.

The rearrangement uses TRBV27 and TRBJ1-2, with D perhaps TRBD1 (5 bases). Germline V gene sequence: CDR1 MNHEY, CDR2 SMNVEV (reference sequence). The CDR3 totals 12 residues. Trimming took 8 bases from V and 4 from J, leaving 11 bases between them. The CDR3 nucleotides are TGTGCCAGCGGGAGGAGGGGCTATGGCTACACCTTC. Protein sequence: CASGRRGYGYTF.

The genes are TRBV4-1 and TRBJ2-7, with TRBD1 identical over 9 bases. Germline-derived CDR1 and CDR2 are MGHRA and YSYEKL. The trim removed 1 base at V and 4 bases at J, leaving 2 bases unmatched. CDR3 length equals 14 residues. For the CDR3, the DNA is TGCGCCAGCAGCCAAGCCGGGACAGGGTACGAGCAGTACTTC. This translates into CASSQAGTGYEQYF.

The genes are TRBV30 and TRBJ1-1; D is uncertain. The CDR3 is 13 residues long. The germline V gene has CDR1 GTSNPN and CDR2 SVGIG (reference sequence). V lost 2 bases and J lost 7, with 14 bases in between. CDR3 residues: CAWSTPLVSEAFF. As DNA, the CDR3 is TGTGCCTGGAGTACCCCTCTGGTTAGTGAAGCTTTCTTT.

To note about this clone: The same CDR3 can be traced to other DNA sequences in this sample. The chain joins TRBV7-3 to TRBJ2-5; D is ambiguous. Trimming shortened V by 5 bases and J by 2 bases, and 9 bases separated the two germline ends. The CDR3 has 13 residues. CDR1 SGHTA and CDR2 FQGTGA come from the germline V gene. CDR3 residues: CASSRGVQETQYF. CDR3 bases: TGTGCCAGCAGCCGTGGGGTTCAAGAGACCCAGTACTTC.

V gene TRBV28 combines with J gene TRBJ1-6; 11 bases align to TRBD1. V lost 6 bases to trimming and J lost 7 bases; unmatched junction nucleotides: 2. From germline, CDR1 is MDHEN and CDR2 SYDVKM. This CDR3 region has 14 residues. The CDR3 DNA is TGTGCCAGCAGATGGGACAGGGGGAATTCACCCCTCCACTTT. Residues: CASRWDRGNSPLHF.

Notes on this clone: The junction and the germline gene differ at one end; a read error may be behind it. This sequence joins TRBV10-3 and TRBJ2-2, with 9 bases lining up with TRBD1. The germline V gene has CDR1 ENHRY and CDR2 SYGVKD. The CDR3 has 14 amino acids. Here the CDR3 reads CAIRGTGNAGELFF. The CDR3 bases are TGTGCCATCCGGGGGACAGGGAACGCCGGGGAGCTGTTTTTT.

This chain connects TRBV5-1 to TRBJ2-3; no clear D. The CDR3 has 12 residues. From germline, CDR1 is SGHRS and CDR2 YFSETQ. Trimming left V 5 bases short and J 4 bases short, with 8 bases between. As DNA, the CDR3 is TGCGCCAGCAGGGTAGTCGCAGATACGCAGTATTTT. Residues: CASRVVADTQYF.

The V and J genes are TRBV6-1 and TRBJ1-1; no reliable D call. The germline V gene has CDR1 MNHNS and CDR2 SASEGT. V dropped 2 bases and J dropped 3 bases, with 4 bases sitting between them. The CDR3 is made up of 12 amino acids. CDR3: CASSEPYTEAFF. The CDR3 bases are TGTGCCAGCAGTGAACCATACACTGAAGCTTTCTTT.

The chain joins TRBV5-1 to TRBJ2-5; the D is unclear. V lost 1 base, J lost 0 bases, and 4 bases lay in between. Per the germline V gene, CDR1 is SGHRS and CDR2 is YFSETQ. The CDR3 covers 13 residues. CDR3 sequence (DNA): TGCGCCAGCAGCTTGACAGACCAAGAGACCCAGTACTTC. Residues: CASSLTDQETQYF.

This chain uses TRBV28 with TRBJ1-5; D is ambiguous. Looked up from germline, CDR1 is MDHEN and CDR2 is SYDVKM. V was clipped by 4 bases and J by 10 bases, with 26 bases between them. This CDR3 region has 17 residues. CDR3 amino acids: CASSSPRASQPIIPQHF. The CDR3 nucleotides read TGTGCCAGCAGTTCCCCCCGGGCGAGTCAGCCCATAATTCCCCAGCATTTT.

CDR3 residues: CASSLDSGGSSYEQYF. In nucleotides, the CDR3 is TGTGCCAGCAGCTTGGATAGCGGGGGCTCTTCCTACGAGCAGTACTTC. The V and J genes are TRBV11-2 and TRBJ2-5, with 9 bases lining up with TRBD2. TRBJ2-7 matches the DNA end more closely, so the J call is doubtful. CDR1 and CDR2 (germline): SGHAT, FQNNGV. The CDR3 is 16 residues long.

By its share, this clone is medium-sized. The chain joins TRBV7-8 to TRBJ2-7; weak D call: TRBD2 (5 bases). The germline V gene has CDR1 SGHVS and CDR2 FQNEAQ. This CDR3 is built from 16 residues. The V and J ends lost 3 bases and 4 bases respectively, with 19 bases between them. In DNA form, the CDR3 reads TGTGCCAGCAGCTTTTCAGCGGTGTTCGAGGGATACGAGCAGTACTTC. Its protein is CASSFSAVFEGYEQYF.

V and J are TRBV4-2 and TRBJ2-3; D call uncertain. The germline V gene has CDR1 LGHNA and CDR2 YNFKEQ. Trimming cost V 0 bases and J 12 bases, with 10 bases left between them. The CDR3 runs to 12 residues. Written as DNA, the CDR3 is TGTGCCAGCAGCCAAGATTCAGCCCTACAGTATTTT. It is translated as CASSQDSALQYF.

The CDR3 spells CASSMGRGTDTQYF. The CDR3 nucleotides are TGTGCCAGTAGTATGGGGAGGGGGACAGATACGCAGTATTTT. This chain links TRBV19 with TRBJ2-3; the D gene is possibly TRBD2 (7 bases). CDR3 length equals 14 residues. Germline V CDR1 and CDR2: LNHDA, SQIVND (reference sequence). V shed 3 bases and J shed 3 bases, with 10 bases lying between them.

This chain links TRBV28 with TRBJ2-1, with 7 bases identical to TRBD2. V dropped 6 bases and J dropped 0; count of bases not matched to a gene: 17. This CDR3 has 19 residues. In germline, CDR1 is MDHEN, CDR2 SYDVKM. CDR3 loop: CASSYPLGGKLSSYNEQFF. Here the CDR3 DNA reads TGTGCCAGCAGCTACCCTCTGGGGGGGAAGCTTAGCTCCTACAATGAGCAGTTCTTC.

This clone has just a few counts. J is TRBJ1-1 and V is TRBV9, with D possibly matching TRBD1 (5 bases). The V end lost 3 bases, the J end lost 2 bases, and 11 bases lay between the germline ends. Germline values: CDR1 SGDLS, CDR2 YYNGEE. This CDR3 region has 14 residues. The CDR3 DNA sequence: TGTGCCAGCAGCGGGACATATACTAACACTGAAGCTTTCTTT. This encodes CASSGTYTNTEAFF.

On this clone: One end of the junction does not line up with germline, which may come from a read error. The chain carries TRBV6-5 and TRBJ2-3; maybe TRBD2 (6 bases). This CDR3 is 13 amino acids long. Germline loops: CDR1 MNHEY, CDR2 SVGAGI. The CDR3 bases are TGTGCCAGCATCACACCCTGGAGGGAGTCATGGCATTTT. Amino acids: CASITPWRESWHF.